This T cell receptor beta chain is drawn from a study of shared clonotypes between healthy human individuals. Study background: Donors were a couple of women and three men aged 18 to 49.

The authors split each subset's genomic DNA evenly across several immunoSEQ plates. Profiling relied on immunoSEQ multiplex PCR, and the TCRdb table lists in-frame clones only, not all of them. The sample holds about 330,000 clones, roughly 84% seen once. Germline CDR1 and CDR2: WNHNN and SYGVQD (reference sequence). CDR3 size: 12 residues. With 4 bases removed from V and 6 bases from J, the gap between germline ends came to 6 bases. Each CD8 memory set brought CD45RO+ cells together with CCR7-negative CD45RA+ TemRA cells. The sample consisted of memory CD8+ T cells sorted from blood. This sample's subset: CD45RO+ cells pooled with CCR7-negative TemRA cells. The receptor comes from a man aged 18 to 35 in good health. The genes are TRBV10-1 and TRBJ2-2; D not resolved. CDR3: CASSGGSGELFF. The CDR3 DNA follows: TGCGCCAGCAGTGGGGGTTCCGGGGAGCTGTTTTTT.